Presented here are 27 T cell receptor beta chains from one specimen sequenced in a study of shared clonotypes between healthy human individuals. The assay was immunoSEQ multiplex PCR, and TCRdb's table has in-frame clones only and misses some. The profile covers approximately 700,000 clones, with 60% to 75% appearing a single time and around 2% taken by the ten largest. The sample was memory CD4+ T cells sorted from blood. The subset here: CD45RA-negative fraction. Receptors were obtained from a woman aged 25 to 39 in good health.

This chain links TRBV28 with TRBJ1-5; TRBD1 matches at 8 bases. J gave up 6 bases and V 6 bases, and 7 bases lay outside the gene matches. CDR1 and CDR2 from the germline V gene are MDHEN and SYDVKM. CDR3 size: 14 residues. CDR3 bases: TGTGCCAGCAGACTAGGACAGGGCGGTCAGCCCCAGCATTTT. It encodes CASRLGQGGQPQHF.

This chain uses TRBV6-6 with TRBJ1-4; no clear D gene. Trimming took 6 bases from V and 7 from J, leaving 9 bases between them. The germline V gene has CDR1 MNHNY and CDR2 SVGAGI (reference sequence). The CDR3 contains 12 residues. CDR3 residues: CASRDGGEKLFF. CDR3 bases: TGTGCCAGCAGAGACGGTGGTGAAAAACTGTTTTTT.

The chain links TRBV5-4 to TRBJ2-5; D possibly corresponds to TRBD1 (5 bases). V lost 3 bases, J lost 5 bases, and 20 bases lay in between. Germline CDR1 and CDR2: SGHNT and YYREEE (reference sequence). The CDR3 spans 16 residues. The CDR3 spells CASSSKTVRSSETQYF. CDR3 in DNA: TGTGCCAGCAGCTCAAAGACAGTACGGTCTTCGGAGACCCAGTACTTC.

The chain recombines TRBV27 with TRBJ1-2; 8 bases line up with TRBD1. V was clipped by 4 bases and J by 7 bases; unmatched bases: 8. The germline V gene has CDR1 MNHEY and CDR2 SMNVEV (reference sequence). CDR3 length: 14 residues. The CDR3 DNA sequence: TGTGCCAGCAGTTCAGGCCTTACAGGGGGTGGCTACACCTTC. It yields the protein CASSSGLTGGGYTF.

The J gene is TRBJ2-7, the V gene TRBV7-2; unclear D gene. V was pared by 5 bases and J by 4 bases, with 12 bases between. Germline loops: CDR1 SGHTA, CDR2 FQGNSA. The CDR3 sequence is 13 residues long. The CDR3 reads CASSIPWKYEQYF. The CDR3 coding sequence is TGTGCCAGCAGCATTCCCTGGAAGTACGAGCAGTACTTC.

This clone was found a few times. The rearrangement links TRBV7-2 to TRBJ2-4, with D tentatively TRBD1 (5 bases). The V end lost 2 bases, the J end lost 0 bases, and 8 bases lay between the germline ends. The V gene's germline CDR1 is SGHTA and CDR2 FQGNSA. The CDR3 extends over 15 amino acids. The CDR3 DNA reads as TGTGCCAGCAGCTTACTTCAGGGAGCCAAAAACATTCAGTACTTC. This gives the protein CASSLLQGAKNIQYF.

A few counts support this clone. The chain carries TRBV5-5 and TRBJ2-7, with D maybe TRBD2 (6 bases). This CDR3 has 13 residues. V was shortened by 2 bases and J by 10 bases, with 16 bases between the two germline ends. Germline V gene data show CDR1 as SGHKS and CDR2 as YYEKEE (reference sequence). The CDR3 loop is CASSFGGTPVQYF. The CDR3 DNA sequence: TGTGCCAGCAGCTTCGGGGGTACTCCGGTCCAGTACTTC.

This chain joins TRBV9 and TRBJ2-7; 9 nucleotides match TRBD2. Unmatched junction bases numbered 6, after V lost 0 bases and J lost 2 bases. Germline V gene data show CDR1 as SGDLS and CDR2 as YYNGEE. The CDR3 sequence is 16 residues long. The CDR3 is CASSVAAVAGAYEQYF. CDR3 sequence (DNA): TGTGCCAGCAGCGTAGCGGCGGTAGCGGGAGCCTACGAGCAGTACTTC. Using reference TRBV9 and TRBJ2-7 for the parts outside the CDR3, the full variable domain is DSGVTQTPKHLITATGQRVTLRCSPRSGDLSVYWYQQSLDQGLQFLIQYYNGEERAKGNILERFSAQQFPDLHSELNLSSLELGDSALYFCASSVAAVAGAYEQYFGPGTRLTVT.

The chain joins TRBV27 to TRBJ2-1, with D unclear. Germline CDR1 reads MNHEY; CDR2 reads SMNVEV (reference sequence). This CDR3 spans 15 amino acids. V shed 5 bases and J shed 7 bases, with 18 bases lying between them. The CDR3 sequence: CASSRIPHSSNEQFF. The CDR3 bases are TGTGCCAGCAGTCGCATCCCCCATAGTAGTAATGAGCAGTTCTTC.

The rearrangement uses TRBV11-2 and TRBJ2-5; D ambiguous. CDR1 and CDR2 from the germline V gene are SGHAT and FQNNGV. Trimming shortened V by 6 bases and J by 5 bases, and 13 bases separated the two germline ends. The CDR3 extends over 13 amino acids. As DNA, the CDR3 is TGTGCCAGCAGTTTACGAGGCGACGAGACCCAGTACTTC. Protein: CASSLRGDETQYF.

This clone appeared a few times. The genes are TRBV5-4 and TRBJ1-2, with D unclear. The CDR3 spans 14 residues. V lost 2 bases to trimming and J lost 13 bases, with 21 bases between them. The V gene's germline CDR1 is SGHNT and CDR2 YYREEE (reference sequence). The CDR3 here is CASSFLGAPVECTF. For the CDR3, the DNA is TGTGCCAGCAGCTTTCTAGGAGCCCCGGTCGAGTGCACCTTC.

The chain employs TRBV11-2 and TRBJ1-1; D is ambiguous. V lost 5 bases and J 8 bases, leaving 15 bases between the germline ends. The germline gives CDR1 SGHAT, CDR2 FQNNGV. The CDR3 runs 13 residues. For the CDR3, the DNA is TGTGCCAGCAGCCTAAGAGAGGGCTGGGAAGCTTTCTTT. It encodes CASSLREGWEAFF.

This chain links TRBV30 with TRBJ2-2, with 10 bases fitting TRBD1. The CDR3 has 15 residues. V lost 3 bases, J lost 3 bases, and 4 bases stayed unmatched. Germline loops: CDR1 GTSNPN, CDR2 SVGIG (reference sequence). CDR3 residues: CAWRQGTGDTGELFF. CDR3 coding DNA: TGTGCCTGGAGACAAGGGACAGGGGACACCGGGGAGCTGTTTTTT.

As regards this clone: Other nucleotide sequences from this sample produce the same CDR3. The chain carries TRBV5-1 and TRBJ2-2, with TRBD1 matching over 7 bases. The CDR3 covers 14 residues. V trimming: 4 bases; J trimming: 6 bases; junction bases outside the gene matches: 6. The germline CDR1 and CDR2 sequences are SGHRS and YFSETQ. The CDR3 is CASSLAQGSGELFF. As DNA, the CDR3 is TGCGCCAGCAGCCTAGCACAGGGGTCCGGGGAGCTGTTTTTT.

CDR3 protein: CASSLGRRDYGYTF. DNA for the CDR3: TGCGCCAGCAGCTTGGGACGCAGGGACTATGGCTACACCTTC. V and J are TRBV5-1 and TRBJ1-2, with D possibly TRBD1 on 5 matching bases. This CDR3 contains 14 residues. The germline V gene has CDR1 SGHRS and CDR2 YFSETQ. Trimming shortened V by 0 bases and J by 3 bases, and 9 bases separated the two germline ends.

Notes on this clone: Other DNA sequences in this specimen translate into the identical CDR3. This chain connects TRBV5-4 to TRBJ2-3; the match to TRBD2 covers 13 bases. V trimming: 3 bases; J trimming: 6 bases; junction bases outside the gene matches: 7. The V gene's germline CDR1 is SGHNT and CDR2 YYREEE (reference sequence). The CDR3 extends over 16 amino acids. The CDR3 bases are TGTGCCAGCAGCTGGGCCGGGACTAGCGGGACGGATACGCAGTATTTT. This encodes CASSWAGTSGTDTQYF.

The rearrangement uses TRBV29-1 and TRBJ2-2, with TRBD1 matching over 10 bases. CDR1 is SQVTM, CDR2 ANQGSEA, per germline. This CDR3 is 15 amino acids long. J was trimmed by 3 bases and V by 6 bases; bases with no gene match: 7. DNA for the CDR3: TGCAGCGTGCCGGGACAGGGGACTTACACCGGGGAGCTGTTTTTT. Amino acids: CSVPGQGTYTGELFF.

The rearrangement joins TRBV6-1 to TRBJ2-2; TRBD2 agrees at 7 bases. CDR3 size: 15 residues. Germline V gene lookup returns CDR1 MNHNS and CDR2 SASEGT. V trimming: 4 bases; J trimming: 3 bases; junction bases outside the gene matches: 5. In nucleotides, the CDR3 is TGTGCCAGCAGTGCCGCTAGCGGCCACACCGGGGAGCTGTTTTTT. It yields the protein CASSAASGHTGELFF.

The chain has TRBV28 and TRBJ1-1; no firm D call. The CDR3 has 16 amino acids. CDR1 and CDR2 from the germline V gene are MDHEN and SYDVKM. V was cut by 3 bases and J by 0 bases, with 14 bases left in between. For the CDR3, the DNA is TGTGCCAGCAGTTTGGAGGGTACCGGCATGAACACTGAAGCTTTCTTT. This sequence encodes CASSLEGTGMNTEAFF.

The chain links TRBV7-9 to TRBJ2-7, with D hard to call. Trimming took 3 bases from V and 6 from J, leaving 9 bases between them. The germline V gene encodes CDR1 SEHNR and CDR2 FQNEAQ (reference sequence). The CDR3 has 12 residues. The CDR3 DNA follows: TGTGCCAGCAGCTTCCAGGAGTCCGAGCAGTACTTC. It codes for CASSFQESEQYF.

This rearrangement joins TRBV7-9 to TRBJ1-2; the D is unclear. Germline V gene data show CDR1 as SEHNR and CDR2 as FQNEAQ (reference sequence). The CDR3 loop spans 14 amino acids. Trimming shortened V by 7 bases and J by 6 bases, and 18 bases separated the two germline ends. The DNA for the CDR3 is TGTGCCAGCAAAGAGTGGGGAAATGAGCATGGCTACACCTTC. This sequence encodes CASKEWGNEHGYTF.

The V and J genes are TRBV6-1 and TRBJ2-5; 10 bases are a match to TRBD1. This CDR3 is 14 amino acids long. Germline loops: CDR1 MNHNS, CDR2 SASEGT. With 6 bases clipped from V and 3 bases from J, the junction kept 4 bases outside the gene matches. This CDR3 reads CASSRTGGEETQYF. Written as DNA, the CDR3 is TGTGCCAGCAGCCGGACAGGGGGGGAAGAGACCCAGTACTTC.

This clone was recorded a few times. The CDR3 ends on some other residue instead of the conserved phenylalanine or tryptophan, so this is likely a read error. No DNA is shown, since the ends of the CDR3 on it are uncertain; the CDR3 is the one TCRdb lists. The chain employs TRBV10-2 and TRBJ2-2; TRBD1 is the table's D call, not checked against the DNA. Inclusive of both ends, the CDR3 amounts to 12 amino acids. From germline, CDR1 is WSHSY and CDR2 SAAADI. The CDR3 sequence is CASSEIQGSPSL.

The chain links TRBV5-1 to TRBJ1-3; 7 bases map to TRBD1. CDR3 length equals 18 residues. Germline CDR1 reads SGHRS; CDR2 reads YFSETQ. The V segment lost 1 base and the J segment 2 bases; nucleotides outside the gene matches: 12. CDR3 sequence: CASSLLSRDSAAGNTIYF. In DNA form, the CDR3 reads TGCGCCAGCAGCTTGTTGAGCCGGGACAGTGCCGCTGGAAACACCATATATTTT. The variable domain in full, completed from reference TRBV5-1 and TRBJ1-3, reads KAGVTQTPRYLIKTRGQQVTLSCSPISGHRSVSWYQQTPGQGLQFLFEYFSETQRNKGNFPGRFSGRQFSNSRSEMNVSTLELGDSALYLCASSLLSRDSAAGNTIYFGEGSWLTVV.

The chain carries TRBV25-1 and TRBJ1-2; D unresolved. Trimming took 0 bases from V and 8 from J, leaving 10 bases between them. The germline V gene encodes CDR1 MGHDK and CDR2 SYGVNS. The CDR3 has 13 amino acids. This chain's CDR3 is CASSEYAGYGYTF. The DNA for the CDR3 is TGTGCCAGCAGTGAATATGCCGGGTACGGCTACACCTTC.

The genes are TRBV7-8 and TRBJ1-5; TRBD1 might be the D (6 bases). V shed 10 bases and J shed 1 base, with 11 bases lying between them. This CDR3 region has 13 residues. Germline values: CDR1 SGHVS, CDR2 FQNEAQ. CDR3 protein: CATSGGSNQPQHF. The CDR3 bases are TGTGCCACCTCGGGGGGCAGCAATCAGCCCCAGCATTTT.

This clone has a count of ten or more. The chain joins TRBV4-1 to TRBJ2-1; D gene ambiguous. CDR1 and CDR2 (germline): MGHRA, YSYEKL. The CDR3 extends over 16 amino acids. The ends were cut back, 2 bases at V and 3 bases at J, with 14 bases in the middle. CDR3 DNA sequence: TGCGCCAGCAGCCAATTAGACATTCTGAGCTACAATGAGCAGTTCTTC. It specifies CASSQLDILSYNEQFF.